In its sample, the clone carrying this T cell receptor (beta chain) was seen a few times. Germline CDR1 is MNHEY and CDR2 is SMNVEV (reference sequence). This CDR3 spans 14 amino acids. Losses at the gene ends were 5 bases for V and 6 bases for J; bases not matched to a gene: 8. The entry originates in a study of spatial heterogeneity in lung cancer. About the study: Compared with alpha-chain sequences, beta-chain sequences were consistently detected in greater numbers.

The time point is: blood at routine non-recurrence follow-up after resection. Without sorting, whole RNA was sequenced from tumor, nontumor lung or frozen PBMC. The library protocol tagged each TCR cDNA with a unique molecular identifier. TCRdb analysed the 5' RACE reads with MiXCR anew, one entry per CDR3 protein. There are more than 95,000 distinct CDR3 sequences in the sample; 9% to 15% occur only once, and 16% lies in the top ten. The V call is TRBV27, the J call TRBJ2-7, with 9 bases that match TRBD1. The receptor was isolated from a male donor with early-stage non-small cell lung cancer. The sequencing used PBMCs, collected at follow-up. The CDR3 here is CASSPGQGFGEQYF. The CDR3 bases are TGTGCCAGCAGTCCGGGACAGGGTTTCGGCGAGCAGTACTTC.